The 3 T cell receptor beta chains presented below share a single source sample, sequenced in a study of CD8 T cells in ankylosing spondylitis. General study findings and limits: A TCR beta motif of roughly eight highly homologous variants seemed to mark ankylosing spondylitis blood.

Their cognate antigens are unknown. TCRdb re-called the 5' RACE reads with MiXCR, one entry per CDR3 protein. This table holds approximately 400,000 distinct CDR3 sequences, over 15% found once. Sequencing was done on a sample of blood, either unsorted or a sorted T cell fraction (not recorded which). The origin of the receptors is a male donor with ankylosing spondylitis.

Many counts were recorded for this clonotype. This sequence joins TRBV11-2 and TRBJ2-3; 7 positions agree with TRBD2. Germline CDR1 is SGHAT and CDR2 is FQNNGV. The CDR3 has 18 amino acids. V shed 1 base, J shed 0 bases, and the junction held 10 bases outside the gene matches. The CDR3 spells CASSLVASGDSSTDTQYF. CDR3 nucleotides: TGTGCCAGCAGCTTAGTGGCTAGCGGAGATTCTAGCACAGATACGCAGTATTTT.

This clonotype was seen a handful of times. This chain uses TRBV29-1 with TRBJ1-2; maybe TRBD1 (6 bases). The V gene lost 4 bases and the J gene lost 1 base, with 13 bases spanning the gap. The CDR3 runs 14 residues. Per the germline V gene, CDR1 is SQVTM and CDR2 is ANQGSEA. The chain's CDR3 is CSVGGDKLNYGYTF. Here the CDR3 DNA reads TGCAGCGTTGGTGGGGACAAACTTAACTATGGCTACACCTTC.

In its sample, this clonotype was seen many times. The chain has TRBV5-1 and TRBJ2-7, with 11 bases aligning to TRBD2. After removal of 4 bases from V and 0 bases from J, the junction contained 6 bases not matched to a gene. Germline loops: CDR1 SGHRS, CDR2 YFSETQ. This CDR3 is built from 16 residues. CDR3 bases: TGCGCCAGCAGCCCTAGCGGGGGGAGGAGCTCCTACGAGCAGTACTTC. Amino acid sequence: CASSPSGGRSSYEQYF. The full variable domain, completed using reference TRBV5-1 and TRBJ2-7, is KAGVTQTPRYLIKTRGQQVTLSCSPISGHRSVSWYQQTPGQGLQFLFEYFSETQRNKGNFPGRFSGRQFSNSRSEMNVSTLELGDSALYLCASSPSGGRSSYEQYFGPGTRLTVT.